These 24 T cell receptor beta chains were all obtained from the same sample, sequenced in a study of blood T cell repertoires in COVID-19. Sequencing was performed with immunoSEQ multiplex PCR; in TCRdb, only in-frame clones are kept and a portion is missing. The sample lists about 170,000 clones, more than 85% occurring once. The material sequenced was peripheral blood. The receptors stem from a man aged 60 to 75 with COVID-19, enrolled during active disease.

This chain connects TRBV5-5 to TRBJ2-1, with TRBD1 matching over 10 bases. This CDR3 has 15 residues. J gave up 8 bases and V 2 bases, and 7 bases lay outside the gene matches. Germline V lookup: CDR1 SGHKS, CDR2 YYEKEE (reference sequence). The CDR3 protein is CASSFVDRGPYEQFF. For the CDR3, the DNA is TGTGCCAGCAGCTTTGTTGACAGGGGGCCGTATGAGCAGTTCTTC.

This chain uses TRBV25-1 with TRBJ2-2; the match to TRBD2 covers 8 bases. The CDR3 spans 16 residues. Losses at the gene ends were 3 bases for V and 5 bases for J; bases not matched to a gene: 8. Germline values: CDR1 MGHDK, CDR2 SYGVNS. CDR3 residues: CASSERAGVGTGELFF. The CDR3 nucleotides read TGTGCCAGCAGTGAGCGAGCGGGAGTTGGGACCGGGGAGCTGTTTTTT.

The chain is built from TRBV9 and TRBJ2-2; 9 nucleotides agree with TRBD2. This CDR3 is built from 18 residues. Germline V gene sequence: CDR1 SGDLS, CDR2 YYNGEE. V was clipped by 3 bases and J by 0 bases; unmatched bases: 9. CDR3 nucleotides: TGTGCCAGCAGCGGTGGGGCTTTAGCGGGGGCGAACACCGGGGAGCTGTTTTTT. It translates to CASSGGALAGANTGELFF.

V usage is TRBV3-1 (or the pseudogene TRBV3-2) and J usage is TRBJ2-2, with unresolved D. The germline V and J ends were trimmed by 1 base and 5 bases, with 11 bases remaining between them. This CDR3 contains 15 residues. Germline V gene lookup returns CDR1 LGHDT and CDR2 YNNKEL (reference sequence). The CDR3 DNA follows: TGTGCCAGCAGCCAAGTGGATGTGAGGACCGGGGAGCTGTTTTTT. Its protein is CASSQVDVRTGELFF.

This chain connects TRBV9 to TRBJ2-1; 7 nucleotides agree with TRBD1. The trim removed 4 bases at V and 4 bases at J, leaving 11 bases unmatched. The CDR3 is 16 amino acids. In germline, CDR1 is SGDLS, CDR2 YYNGEE. CDR3 DNA sequence: TGTGCCAGCAGCCTAACCTGGGACAGTACATACAATGAGCAGTTCTTC. This sequence encodes CASSLTWDSTYNEQFF.

CDR3 nucleotide sequence: TGTGCCAGTAAAGTTGGGCTGACGAACACTGAAGCTTTCTTT. Translated, it gives CASKVGLTNTEAFF. This chain connects TRBV19 to TRBJ1-1; no firm D call. This CDR3 spans 14 amino acids. Per germline, CDR1 LNHDA and CDR2 SQIVND (reference sequence). Trimming removed 7 bases from V and 1 base from J, with 13 bases in between.

Here the CDR3 reads CASSRETGGNQPQHF. The CDR3 DNA reads TGTGCCAGCAGTCGAGAGACAGGGGGCAATCAGCCCCAGCATTTT. The chain employs TRBV2 and TRBJ1-5; 8 nucleotides align to TRBD1. Trimming cost V 5 bases and J 2 bases; bases outside gene matches: 5. The CDR3 loop spans 15 amino acids. Germline-derived CDR1 and CDR2 are SNHLY and FYNNEI.

V usage is TRBV11-2 and J usage is TRBJ1-5; D gene ambiguous. CDR1 and CDR2 from the germline V gene are SGHAT and FQNNGV. Between the trimmed V and J ends, which lost 0 bases and 11 bases, there was a span of 11 bases. This CDR3 has 13 amino acids. In DNA, the CDR3 is TGTGCCAGCAGCTTAGAACCCCAGGAAGCCCAGCATTTT. Its protein is CASSLEPQEAQHF.

Concerning this clone itself: This CDR3 is also generated by other DNA sequences in the sample. The chain links TRBV29-1 to TRBJ2-2; 10 bases are a match to TRBD1. The CDR3 has 16 amino acids. The germline V gene has CDR1 SQVTM and CDR2 ANQGSEA. J lost 4 bases, V lost 4 bases, and 9 bases had no gene match. The CDR3 here is CSVAKDRGGRTGELFF. The DNA for the CDR3 is TGCAGCGTTGCCAAGGACAGGGGGGGGCGCACCGGGGAGCTGTTTTTT.

The chain is built from TRBV7-3 and TRBJ1-1, with TRBD1 as a possible D gene (6 bases). Germline V lookup: CDR1 SGHTA, CDR2 FQGTGA. Trimming pared 1 base from V and 2 bases from J, leaving 14 bases between. There are 16 residues in the CDR3. The CDR3 nucleotides read TGTGCCAGCAGCTTAAATCGGGACACCGTCAACACTGAAGCTTTCTTT. Translated, it gives CASSLNRDTVNTEAFF.

V and J are TRBV29-1 and TRBJ2-7; 14 positions match TRBD2. Germline loops: CDR1 SQVTM, CDR2 ANQGSEA. Trimming took 6 bases from V and 3 from J; bases not matched to a gene: 1. The CDR3 is 13 amino acids. This CDR3 is CSVGTSGSYEQYF. In DNA, the CDR3 is TGCAGCGTGGGGACTAGCGGGAGCTACGAGCAGTACTTC.

This chain joins TRBV19 and TRBJ2-5; 7 bases are shared with TRBD1. The V gene's germline CDR1 is LNHDA and CDR2 SQIVND (reference sequence). With V trimmed by 6 bases and J by 2 bases, 3 bases remained unmatched. The CDR3 totals 13 residues. CDR3 protein: CASSTGQQETQYF. The DNA for the CDR3 is TGTGCCAGTAGCACGGGACAGCAAGAGACCCAGTACTTC.

The rearrangement joins TRBV3-1 (or the pseudogene TRBV3-2) to TRBJ2-3; the match to TRBD2 covers 9 bases. The V gene end was trimmed by 1 base and the J gene end by 0 bases; junction bases not matched to a gene: 2. CDR3 size: 16 residues. The germline gives CDR1 LGHDT, CDR2 YNNKEL (reference sequence). Here the CDR3 DNA reads TGTGCCAGCAGCCAAGGGCTAGCGGGGAGCACAGATACGCAGTATTTT. Translated: CASSQGLAGSTDTQYF.

The CDR3 region is CASRLARNSPLHF. CDR3 coding DNA: TGTGCAAGTCGCTTAGCGAGGAATTCACCCCTCCACTTT. The V and J genes are TRBV12-2 and TRBJ1-6. TRBV12-2 is marked as a pseudogene. This CDR3 has 13 residues.

This clone was counted once. The chain couples TRBV7-2 to TRBJ2-3, with 8 bases aligning to TRBD1. This CDR3 comprises 14 residues. The ends lost 5 bases at V and 6 bases at J; junction bases unmatched: 7. The germline CDR1 and CDR2 sequences are SGHTA and FQGNSA. For the CDR3, the DNA is TGTGCCAGCAGCCCGGGACAGGCCCCCGATACGCAGTATTTT. This codes for CASSPGQAPDTQYF.

V usage is TRBV27 and J usage is TRBJ2-1; D remains ambiguous. The ends were cut back, 3 bases at V and 2 bases at J, with 11 bases in the middle. Looked up from germline, CDR1 is MNHEY and CDR2 is SMNVEV (reference sequence). The CDR3 runs to 15 residues. The DNA for the CDR3 is TGTGCCAGCAGTTTTCAGGCAGGCCCCTACAATGAGCAGTTCTTC. It specifies CASSFQAGPYNEQFF.

A remark on this clone: This sample includes further DNA sequences coding for the same CDR3. The chain carries TRBV27 and TRBJ1-3; 7 bases match TRBD1. Trimming took 5 bases from V and 2 from J; bases not matched to a gene: 3. The CDR3 totals 14 residues. Per germline, CDR1 MNHEY and CDR2 SMNVEV (reference sequence). The CDR3 DNA sequence: TGTGCCAGCAGTCCCGGGACAGCTGGAAACACCATATATTTT. Residues: CASSPGTAGNTIYF.

The chain joins TRBV28 to TRBJ1-2; D not resolved. V lost 4 bases and J 4 bases, leaving 10 bases between the germline ends. Germline V gene sequence: CDR1 MDHEN, CDR2 SYDVKM. CDR3 size: 13 residues. In nucleotides, the CDR3 is TGTGCCAGCAGTTACTCACGGGGCTATGGCTACACCTTC. As protein: CASSYSRGYGYTF.

V and J are TRBV2 and TRBJ1-4, with 9 bases fitting TRBD1. The ends lost 7 bases at V and 8 bases at J; junction bases unmatched: 8. The CDR3 is 14 amino acids. Looked up from germline, CDR1 is SNHLY and CDR2 is FYNNEI. Here the CDR3 reads CASTPQGAREKLFF. The DNA for the CDR3 is TGTGCCAGCACACCACAGGGGGCGCGGGAAAAACTGTTTTTT.

The rearrangement uses TRBV4-3 and TRBJ1-1; TRBD1 matches at 9 bases. After removal of 0 bases from V and 3 bases from J, the junction contained 5 bases not matched to a gene. Germline V gene lookup returns CDR1 LGHNA and CDR2 YSLEER. CDR3 length equals 16 residues. CDR3 protein: CASSQDGTGWDTEAFF. The DNA of the CDR3 is TGCGCCAGCAGCCAAGACGGGACAGGGTGGGACACTGAAGCTTTCTTT.

The chain is built from TRBV14 and TRBJ2-3; D possibly corresponds to TRBD1 (6 bases). The germline V gene has CDR1 SGHDN and CDR2 FVKESK. V lost 6 bases to trimming and J lost 7 bases, with 14 bases between them. The CDR3 covers 13 residues. CDR3 sequence reads: CASSDLDRYTQYF. In DNA, the CDR3 is TGTGCCAGCAGTGACCTGGACAGATATACGCAGTATTTT.

The chain uses TRBV7-2 and TRBJ2-5; 15 bases fit TRBD2. In germline, CDR1 is SGHTA, CDR2 FQGNSA. Trimming removed 3 bases from V and 0 bases from J; junction bases left unmatched: 5. This CDR3 comprises 18 residues. CDR3 residues: CASSLGLAGGNNQETQYF. The CDR3 nucleotides read TGTGCCAGCAGCTTGGGACTAGCGGGGGGAAATAACCAAGAGACCCAGTACTTC.

The J gene is TRBJ1-5, the V gene TRBV7-2; TRBD1 agrees at 12 bases. Germline CDR1 and CDR2: SGHTA and FQGNSA. This CDR3 comprises 18 residues. J gave up 0 bases and V 5 bases, and 8 bases lay outside the gene matches. CDR3: CASSPGQGAGGSNQPQHF. The CDR3 DNA follows: TGTGCCAGCAGCCCGGGACAGGGGGCGGGCGGTAGCAATCAGCCCCAGCATTTT.

V gene TRBV7-2 combines with J gene TRBJ2-5; 11 bases align to TRBD2. V was clipped by 5 bases and J by 1 base; unmatched bases: 6. The CDR3 extends over 16 amino acids. The germline CDR1 and CDR2 sequences are SGHTA and FQGNSA. CDR3 loop: CASSQTSGALQETQYF. As DNA, the CDR3 is TGTGCCAGCAGCCAGACTAGCGGGGCCCTCCAAGAGACCCAGTACTTC.